This T cell receptor beta chain comes out of a study of shared clonotypes between healthy human individuals. Broader study findings: Larger estimated richness was generally seen in naive subsets than in memory subsets.

Generated by immunoSEQ multiplex PCR, the TCRdb table keeps only in-frame clones and is missing some. The sample holds 2 million to 3 million clones, approximately 93% seen once. In the case of this clone: Its target is unknown. This sample also contains other DNA sequences that code for the same CDR3.

The source material was naive CD4+ T cells from PBMCs. Subset: CD45RA+ positively selected. The sequence came from a man between 18 and 35 years old in good health. Some clones in this sample may be carry-over from other donors' samples.

This chain's CDR3 is CASSLGQGGGYTF. In DNA, the CDR3 is TGTGCCAGCAGCTTAGGACAGGGGGGAGGCTACACCTTC. J is TRBJ1-2 and V is TRBV7-2; 9 positions agree with TRBD1. The CDR3 is 13 residues long. The germline gives CDR1 SGHTA, CDR2 FQGNSA. J was trimmed by 8 bases and V by 1 base; bases with no gene match: 2.